The present T cell receptor beta chain was sequenced within a study of brain metastases from non-small cell lung cancer. Method: immunoSEQ multiplex PCR; TCRdb's copy keeps in-frame clones and lacks some. This table has approximately 6,100 clones, roughly four fifths appearing once. Only one count was recorded for this clone. Its antigen remains unidentified. Whole-study results and caveats: Compared with primary tumors, brain metastases showed less T-cell infiltration. Brain metastases shared most TCR repertoire with primaries, with sparse T cells. In about 60% of brain metastases, T-cell clones were expanded compared with matched primary tumors.

The CDR3 runs 15 residues. In germline, CDR1 is ENHRY, CDR2 SYGVKD. Trimming took off 0 bases at V and 5 bases at J, with 13 bases between the two ends. The rearrangement uses TRBV10-3 and TRBJ1-1, with D possibly being TRBD1 (5 bases). The receptor was isolated from a donor aged 40 or over with non-small cell lung cancer. Sequencing used primary lung tumor tissue. This CDR3 is CAISESRLGGTEAFF. CDR3 in DNA: TGTGCCATCAGTGAGTCGAGATTGGGGGGAACTGAAGCTTTCTTT.